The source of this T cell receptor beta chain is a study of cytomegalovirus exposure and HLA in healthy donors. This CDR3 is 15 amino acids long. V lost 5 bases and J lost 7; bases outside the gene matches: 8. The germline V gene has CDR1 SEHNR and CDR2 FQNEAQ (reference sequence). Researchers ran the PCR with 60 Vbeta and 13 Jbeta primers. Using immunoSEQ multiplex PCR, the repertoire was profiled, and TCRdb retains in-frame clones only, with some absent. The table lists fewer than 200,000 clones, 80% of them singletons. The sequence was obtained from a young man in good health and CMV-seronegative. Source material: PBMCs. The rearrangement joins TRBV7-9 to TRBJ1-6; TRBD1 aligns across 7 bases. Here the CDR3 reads CASSRTGTANSPLHF. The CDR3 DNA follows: TGTGCCAGCAGCCGCACCGGGACAGCAAATTCACCCCTCCACTTT.